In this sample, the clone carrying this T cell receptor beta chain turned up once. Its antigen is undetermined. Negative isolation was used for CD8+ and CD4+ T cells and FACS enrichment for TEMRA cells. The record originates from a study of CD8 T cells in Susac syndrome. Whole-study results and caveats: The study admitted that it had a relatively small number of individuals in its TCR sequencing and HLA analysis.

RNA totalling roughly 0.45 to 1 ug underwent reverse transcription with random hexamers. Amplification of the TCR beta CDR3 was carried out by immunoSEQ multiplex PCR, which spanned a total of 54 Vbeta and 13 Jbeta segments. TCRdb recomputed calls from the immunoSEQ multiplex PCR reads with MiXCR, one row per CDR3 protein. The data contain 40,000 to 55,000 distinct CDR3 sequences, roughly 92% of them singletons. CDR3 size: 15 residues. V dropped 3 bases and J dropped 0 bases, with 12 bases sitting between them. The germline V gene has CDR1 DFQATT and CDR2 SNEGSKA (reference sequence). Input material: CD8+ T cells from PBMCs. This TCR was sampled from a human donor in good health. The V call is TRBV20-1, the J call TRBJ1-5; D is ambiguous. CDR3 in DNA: TGCAGTGCTAGGGAGGTAGGAATTAGCAATCAGCCCCAGCATTTT. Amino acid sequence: CSAREVGISNQPQHF.